This T cell receptor beta chain was profiled in a study of early T cells in non-severe SARS-CoV-2 infection. About the study: Sequencing of bulk RNA from unsorted whole blood was done, without chain pairing.

The CDR3 runs to 12 residues. In germline, CDR1 is SGHRS, CDR2 YFSETQ. Trimming removed 4 bases from V and 2 bases from J, with 6 bases in between. This clonotype showed up many times. Tagging with unique molecular identifiers was applied to individual cDNA molecules. Via MiXCR, TCRdb re-called the 5' RACE reads, giving one row per CDR3 protein. The profile shows around 50,000 distinct CDR3 sequences, around 12% of them singletons. Sequences were obtained from whole blood. This clonotype originated in an adult who was a healthcare worker with PCR-confirmed SARS-CoV-2 infection or an uninfected control (not recorded which). The chain joins TRBV5-1 to TRBJ1-1; D is uncertain. CDR3 bases: TGCGCCAGCAGCGTTGGAAACACTGAAGCTTTCTTT. Amino acids: CASSVGNTEAFF.